This T cell receptor (beta chain) was sequenced for a study of blood T cell repertoires in COVID-19. The protocol was immunoSEQ multiplex PCR, while the TCRdb copy is restricted to in-frame clones and leaves out a portion. Of approximately 140,000 clones listed, more than 75% are singletons. The CDR3 is 17 amino acids. CDR1 and CDR2 from the germline V gene are SGHRS and YFSETQ. Trimming removed 1 base from V and 2 bases from J, with 13 bases in between. The source material was peripheral blood. This receptor was identified in a human donor with acute or convalescent COVID-19. The donor label of this sample is uncertain. The V and J genes are TRBV5-1 and TRBJ2-6, with a weak D call TRBD2 (6 bases). The DNA of the CDR3 is TGCGCCAGCAGCTTGTTGTGGTCGGGGGCTGGGGCCAACGTCCTGACTTTC. This codes for CASSLLWSGAGANVLTF. The variable domain in full, completed from reference TRBV5-1 and TRBJ2-6, reads KAGVTQTPRYLIKTRGQQVTLSCSPISGHRSVSWYQQTPGQGLQFLFEYFSETQRNKGNFPGRFSGRQFSNSRSEMNVSTLELGDSALYLCASSLLWSGAGANVLTFGAGSRLTVL.